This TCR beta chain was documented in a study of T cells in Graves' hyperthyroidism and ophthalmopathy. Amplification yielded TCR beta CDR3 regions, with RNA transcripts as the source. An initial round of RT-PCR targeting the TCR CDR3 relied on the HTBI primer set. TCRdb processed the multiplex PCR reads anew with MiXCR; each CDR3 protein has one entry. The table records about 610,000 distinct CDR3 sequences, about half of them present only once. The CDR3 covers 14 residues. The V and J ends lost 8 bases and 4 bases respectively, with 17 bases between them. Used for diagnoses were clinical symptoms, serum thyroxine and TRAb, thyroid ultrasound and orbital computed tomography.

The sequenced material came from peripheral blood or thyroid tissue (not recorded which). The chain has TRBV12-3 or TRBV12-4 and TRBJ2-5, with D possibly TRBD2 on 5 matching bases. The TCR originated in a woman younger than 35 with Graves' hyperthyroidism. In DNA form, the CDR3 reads TGTGCCAGCCTACTACGGCGGGTTGGAGAGACCCAGTACTTC. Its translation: CASLLRRVGETQYF.